Below, 24 T cell receptor beta chains from the same sample are listed, as sequenced in a study of neurological immune-mediated disorders. One entry per CDR3 protein, called by TCRdb with MiXCR from the 5' RACE reads. This sample has about 44,000 distinct CDR3 sequences; 20% to 25% occur once, and the top ten carry about 4.5%. As to time point: technical triplicate 3. The sample consisted of PBMCs. These receptors all stem from a man between 60 and 70 years old with HTLV-1-associated myelopathy (HAM/TSP).

This clonotype was seen ten or more times. The chain is built from TRBV5-6 and TRBJ2-3; 10 nucleotides agree with TRBD1. V was pared by 7 bases and J by 5 bases, with 7 bases of the junction left unmatched. Per germline, CDR1 SGHDT and CDR2 YYEEEE. The CDR3 totals 14 residues. The CDR3 loop reads CASSRDRGRDTQYF. Written as DNA, the CDR3 is TGTGCCAGCTCGAGGGACAGGGGACGAGATACGCAGTATTTT.

In this sample, this clonotype turned up many times. V usage is TRBV10-3 and J usage is TRBJ2-1, with a weak D call TRBD2 (5 bases). CDR3 length: 14 residues. Germline CDR1 is ENHRY and CDR2 is SYGVKD. The V end was cut by 4 bases, the J end by 2 bases, with 9 bases between. The CDR3 DNA reads TGTGCCATCAGTGGACGGGAAGCCTACAATGAGCAGTTCTTC. Translating it yields CAISGREAYNEQFF.

This clonotype was seen repeatedly, ten times or more. The chain is built from TRBV5-1 and TRBJ2-1; D is possibly TRBD1 (6 bases). The CDR3 runs 16 residues. The V end was cut by 3 bases, the J end by 9 bases, with 22 bases between. CDR1 SGHRS and CDR2 YFSETQ come from the germline V gene. The CDR3 is CASSSRIAGTNSEQFF. The CDR3 DNA reads TGCGCCAGCAGCTCGCGGATAGCCGGGACAAACAGTGAGCAGTTCTTC.

This clonotype was observed many times. V is TRBV5-1 and J is TRBJ2-7; 13 nucleotides line up with TRBD2. V was clipped by 4 bases and J by 3 bases; unmatched bases: 10. The CDR3 length is 17 residues. Germline CDR1 SGHRS, CDR2 YFSETQ. The CDR3 coding sequence is TGCGCCAGCAGCACCCTCGGGACTAGCGGGACGCTCTACGAGCAGTACTTC. Translation: CASSTLGTSGTLYEQYF.

Judged by abundance, this clonotype is medium-sized. The J gene is TRBJ1-6, the V gene TRBV29-1; D perhaps matches TRBD1 (6 bases). Germline V gene lookup returns CDR1 SQVTM and CDR2 ANQGSEA. The CDR3 extends over 14 amino acids. Trimming removed 5 bases from V and 6 bases from J, with 14 bases in between. The CDR3 DNA sequence: TGCAGCGTTTCCCAGGGGCCCAGTAATTCACCCCTCCACTTT. This translates into CSVSQGPSNSPLHF. Full variable domain (rest looked up from reference TRBV29-1 and TRBJ1-6): SAVISQKPSRDICQRGTSLTIQCQVDSQVTMMFWYRQQPGQSLTLIATANQGSEATYESGFVIDKFPISRPNLTFSTLTVSNMSPEDSSIYLCSVSQGPSNSPLHFGNGTRLTVT.

The chain uses TRBV20-1 and TRBJ2-1; 7 bases map to TRBD2. Germline values: CDR1 DFQATT, CDR2 SNEGSKA (reference sequence). V dropped 4 bases and J dropped 7; count of bases not matched to a gene: 13. There are 15 residues in the CDR3. The CDR3 sequence: CSATTGTTLGNEQFF. CDR3 bases: TGCAGTGCTACTACCGGGACTACACTGGGGAATGAGCAGTTCTTC.

This clonotype came up many times. The V call is TRBV4-1, the J call TRBJ1-1; D call uncertain. The CDR3 is 21 residues long. In germline, CDR1 is MGHRA, CDR2 YSYEKL. V was cut by 0 bases and J by 1 base, with 27 bases left in between. This CDR3 reads CASSQDPQEEVLWTGNTEAFF. CDR3 coding DNA: TGCGCCAGCAGCCAAGATCCCCAGGAGGAGGTCCTATGGACGGGGAACACTGAAGCTTTCTTT.

This clonotype was observed at least ten times. V gene TRBV27 combines with J gene TRBJ1-1; 7 nucleotides line up with TRBD1. In germline, CDR1 is MNHEY, CDR2 SMNVEV (reference sequence). The CDR3 consists of 15 residues. J was trimmed by 0 bases and V by 0 bases; bases with no gene match: 1. CDR3 DNA sequence: TGTGCCAGCAGTTTATCAGGGGGCCTGAACACTGAAGCTTTCTTT. It is translated as CASSLSGGLNTEAFF.

This clonotype came up many times. The rearrangement joins TRBV7-2 to TRBJ2-3, with 8 bases that match TRBD1. This CDR3 is 16 amino acids long. Germline CDR1 reads SGHTA; CDR2 reads FQGNSA. Unmatched junction bases numbered 7, after V lost 2 bases and J lost 3 bases. CDR3 loop: CASSLTSDRVTDTQYF. For the CDR3, the DNA is TGTGCCAGCAGCTTAACATCGGACAGGGTAACAGATACGCAGTATTTT.

This clonotype was found many times. The chain employs TRBV27 and TRBJ2-1; D ambiguous. V was shortened by 0 bases and J by 7 bases, with 10 bases between the two germline ends. CDR1 MNHEY and CDR2 SMNVEV come from the germline V gene (reference sequence). The CDR3 has 14 amino acids. The CDR3 loop reads CASSLSVGWNEQFF. The CDR3 region has the DNA TGTGCCAGCAGTTTATCAGTTGGGTGGAATGAGCAGTTCTTC.

The CDR3 reads CASSTQRRGGQDTQYF. The CDR3 bases are TGTGCCAGCAGCACTCAGCGGAGAGGTGGACAAGATACGCAGTATTTT. V gene TRBV5-8 combines with J gene TRBJ2-3; D possibly uses TRBD1 or TRBD2 (5 bases each). Germline lookup yields CDR1 SGHTS and CDR2 YDEGEE. Trimming removed 4 bases at V and 5 bases at J, with 20 bases between. This CDR3 region has 16 residues.

This clonotype was counted a few times. This chain links TRBV10-1 with TRBJ2-5; TRBD1 or TRBD2 may be the D gene (5 bases each). This CDR3 contains 15 residues. Looked up from germline, CDR1 is WNHNN and CDR2 is SYGVQD (reference sequence). The CDR3 reads CARSESIGAGETQYF. CDR3 nucleotide sequence: TGCGCAAGAAGTGAGTCGATCGGGGCGGGAGAGACCCAGTACTTC.

This chain joins TRBV10-3 and TRBJ1-2; 9 bases match TRBD1. The V gene end was trimmed by 2 bases and the J gene end by 2 bases; junction bases not matched to a gene: 3. From germline, CDR1 is ENHRY and CDR2 SYGVKD. The CDR3 is 15 residues long. DNA of the CDR3: TGTGCCATCAGTGAGACGGGACAGGGAAACTATGGCTACACCTTC. Its translation is CAISETGQGNYGYTF.

The sample holds many counts of this clonotype. V usage is TRBV20-1 and J usage is TRBJ2-7; 7 positions match TRBD2. Germline CDR1 is DFQATT and CDR2 is SNEGSKA (reference sequence). V gave up 3 bases and J gave up 2 bases; unmatched junction bases: 7. The CDR3 sequence is 14 residues long. CDR3 nucleotide sequence: TGCAGTGCTAGCATCTTAGCGGGTACCTACGAGCAGTACTTC. This codes for CSASILAGTYEQYF.

This clonotype was counted ten times or more. The chain carries TRBV29-1 and TRBJ2-5; 8 nucleotides match TRBD1. CDR1 and CDR2 from the germline V gene are SQVTM and ANQGSEA. V shed 4 bases and J 1 base; nucleotides not matched to a gene: 2. This CDR3 contains 13 residues. The CDR3 DNA reads as TGCAGCGTTGGTACAGGGGGCCAAGAGACCCAGTACTTC. Protein sequence: CSVGTGGQETQYF.

The rearrangement links TRBV12-5 to TRBJ2-1, with 8 bases that match TRBD2. CDR1 and CDR2 from the germline V gene are LGHNT and FRNRAP. The length of the CDR3 is 16 residues. Losses at the gene ends were 4 bases for V and 6 bases for J; bases not matched to a gene: 11. Written as DNA, the CDR3 is TGTGCTAGTGGTTCCCCACCCCAGCGGGAGCCCAATGAGCAGTTCTTC. Translated: CASGSPPQREPNEQFF.

This clonotype occurred many times. The chain joins TRBV4-1 to TRBJ2-3; D remains ambiguous. Trimming pared 0 bases from V and 1 base from J, leaving 11 bases between. Germline V gives CDR1 MGHRA, CDR2 YSYEKL. The CDR3 contains 16 residues. CDR3 coding DNA: TGCGCCAGCAGCCAAGATCCGGCAGGAGGCACAGATACGCAGTATTTT. It encodes CASSQDPAGGTDTQYF.

The chain links TRBV5-1 to TRBJ2-1, with 9 bases matching TRBD2. Per the germline V gene, CDR1 is SGHRS and CDR2 is YFSETQ. The CDR3 extends over 15 amino acids. V shed 8 bases and J 6 bases; nucleotides not matched to a gene: 12. CDR3 bases: TGCGCCAGAAACAAAACAGGGACTAGCATCAATGAGCAGTTCTTC. Translation: CARNKTGTSINEQFF.

The sample holds many counts of this clonotype. V is TRBV12-3 or TRBV12-4 and J is TRBJ1-6; D remains unclear. The CDR3 extends over 17 amino acids. The V end was cut by 6 bases, the J end by 9 bases, with 24 bases between. The CDR3 DNA is TGTGCCAGCAGACAACACCCCCCTGGGGTCGGCTCTTCACCCCTCCACTTT. Protein: CASRQHPPGVGSSPLHF.

This clonotype was seen repeatedly, ten times or more. The V call is TRBV30, the J call TRBJ2-1; D is ambiguous. Between the trimmed V and J ends, which lost 0 bases and 2 bases, there was a span of 2 bases. Germline V gene lookup returns CDR1 GTSNPN and CDR2 SVGIG (reference sequence). The CDR3 totals 12 residues. CDR3 amino acids: CAWSVAYNEQFF. The CDR3 DNA reads TGTGCCTGGAGTGTAGCCTACAATGAGCAGTTCTTC.

At least ten counts were recorded for this clonotype. This chain joins TRBV20-1 and TRBJ1-5; D might be TRBD1 (6 bases). Germline assignment: CDR1 DFQATT and CDR2 SNEGSKA (reference sequence). The germline V and J ends were trimmed by 6 bases and 2 bases, with 20 bases remaining between them. The CDR3 length is 16 residues. The CDR3 DNA reads TGCAGTGCCAGAATCGAATACAGGGTTGGCAATCAGCCCCAGCATTTT. Translation: CSARIEYRVGNQPQHF.

This chain uses TRBV5-5 with TRBJ2-1; no clear D. V gave up 0 bases and J gave up 0 bases, with 7 bases separating them. The germline V gene has CDR1 SGHKS and CDR2 YYEKEE (reference sequence). The CDR3 extends over 15 amino acids. The CDR3 is CASSLVGDSYNEQFF. The CDR3 bases are TGTGCCAGCAGCTTGGTAGGCGACTCCTACAATGAGCAGTTCTTC.

This clonotype was picked up many times. CDR3: CASRWTGAYEQYF. In DNA, the CDR3 is TGCGCCAGCAGGTGGACAGGGGCCTACGAGCAGTACTTC. V and J are TRBV5-1 and TRBJ2-7; 9 nucleotides agree with TRBD1. Trimming at V came to 5 bases and at J to 2 bases, leaving 2 bases not matched to a gene. This CDR3 is 13 amino acids long. Germline values: CDR1 SGHRS, CDR2 YFSETQ.

This clonotype occurred many times. Compared with germline, one end of the junction differs, possibly owing to a read error. The rearrangement joins TRBV7-2 to TRBJ1-5; possibly TRBD1 for D (5 bases). Germline V gives CDR1 SGHTA, CDR2 FQGNSA. The length of the CDR3 is 15 residues. The CDR3 sequence is CASSLEVAGNRPQHF. The DNA of the CDR3 is TGTGCCAGCAGCTTAGAGGTGGCAGGGAATCGGCCCCAGCATTTT.